Following are 26 T cell receptor beta chains from one sample sequenced in a study of T cells in Graves' hyperthyroidism and ophthalmopathy. TCR beta CDR3 sequences were amplified from RNA transcripts. An initial round of RT-PCR targeting the TCR CDR3 relied on the HTBI primer set. Using its own MiXCR run on the multiplex PCR reads, TCRdb lists one record per CDR3 protein. Here the sample spans 40,000 or so distinct CDR3 sequences, around half being singletons. Sequenced material: blood. The origin of the receptors is a woman between 50 and 59 years old with Graves' hyperthyroidism that later progressed to Graves' ophthalmopathy.

This clonotype was counted ten times or more. The chain couples TRBV5-4 to TRBJ2-7, with TRBD2 matching 14 bases. V lost 4 bases, J lost 0 bases, and 6 bases stayed unmatched. In germline, CDR1 is SGHNT, CDR2 YYREEE (reference sequence). This CDR3 has 17 amino acids. The CDR3 reads CASSPGLAGAFSYEQYF. CDR3 coding DNA: TGTGCCAGCAGCCCGGGACTAGCGGGAGCCTTCTCCTACGAGCAGTACTTC.

Notes on this clonotype: One end of the junction varies from germline; a read error may be responsible. The chain carries TRBV4-3 and TRBJ2-7; D is perhaps TRBD2 (5 bases). The germline CDR1 and CDR2 sequences are LGHNA and YSLEER. This CDR3 has 15 residues. The CDR3 reads CASSQGPSSAYGQYF. In DNA form, the CDR3 reads TGCGCCAGCAGCCAAGGGCCTAGCAGTGCCTACGGGCAGTACTTC.

This clonotype was found many times. The chain links TRBV6-5 to TRBJ2-2; TRBD1 agrees at 7 bases. The CDR3 sequence is 14 residues long. J was trimmed by 7 bases and V by 3 bases; bases with no gene match: 5. From germline, CDR1 is MNHEY and CDR2 SVGAGI. The CDR3 DNA sequence: TGTGCCAGCAGTTATAGGGGGCAGGGCGGGGAGCTGTTTTTT. Translating gives CASSYRGQGGELFF.

This clonotype counts as large. The gene calls are TRBV9 and TRBJ2-1; 8 bases line up with TRBD1. V shed 5 bases, J shed 4 bases, and the junction held 8 bases outside the gene matches. Germline CDR1 and CDR2: SGDLS and YYNGEE. The CDR3 has 15 amino acids. The CDR3 loop is CASRAGTGPYNEQFF. The CDR3 DNA reads as TGTGCCAGCAGAGCCGGGACAGGACCTTACAATGAGCAGTTCTTC.

This clonotype was seen repeatedly, ten times or more. The rearrangement links TRBV7-8 to TRBJ2-5; 8 bases match TRBD1. The CDR3 is made up of 14 amino acids. Looked up from germline, CDR1 is SGHVS and CDR2 is FQNEAQ. Trimming at V came to 4 bases and at J to 6 bases, leaving 7 bases not matched to a gene. CDR3 DNA: TGTGCCAGCAGCTCCTCAGGGGGCAGGAAGACCCAGTACTTC. Encoded protein: CASSSSGGRKTQYF.

The V and J genes are TRBV2 and TRBJ2-5; 8 bases fit TRBD1. With V trimmed by 6 bases and J by 7 bases, 16 bases remained unmatched. This CDR3 comprises 16 residues. The germline V gene has CDR1 SNHLY and CDR2 FYNNEI. The chain's CDR3 is CASSPIILTGVGTQYF. CDR3 DNA sequence: TGTGCCAGCAGCCCTATAATTTTGACAGGGGTAGGGACCCAGTACTTC. The full variable domain, with the rest looked up from reference TRBV2 and TRBJ2-5, is EPEVTQTPSHQVTQMGQEVILRCVPISNHLYFYWYRQILGQKVEFLVSFYNNEISEKSEIFDDQFSVERPDGSNFTLKIRSTKLEDSAMYFCASSPIILTGVGTQYFGPGTRLLVL.

This clonotype was detected many times. The chain employs TRBV20-1 and TRBJ1-4; D gene unclear. This CDR3 contains 13 residues. V shed 0 bases and J shed 13 bases, with 15 bases lying between them. The V gene's germline CDR1 is DFQATT and CDR2 SNEGSKA (reference sequence). The CDR3 nucleotides are TGCAGTGCTAGAGACCCTCTCAACGATTTACTGTTTTTT. Translated, it gives CSARDPLNDLLFF.

This clonotype was recorded many times. V gene TRBV4-1 combines with J gene TRBJ1-6; weak D call: TRBD1 (6 bases). The CDR3 contains 16 residues. Trimming took 3 bases from V and 10 from J, leaving 19 bases between them. The germline gives CDR1 MGHRA, CDR2 YSYEKL. The chain's CDR3 is CASSHEQGQIGSPLHF. The CDR3 bases are TGCGCCAGCAGCCATGAACAGGGTCAGATTGGGTCACCCCTCCACTTT.

V and J are TRBV6-5 and TRBJ2-7, with D uncertain. This CDR3 region has 10 residues. V was trimmed by 7 bases and J by 0 bases, leaving 1 base between them. Germline V CDR1 and CDR2: MNHEY, SVGAGI. The CDR3 nucleotides read TGTGCCAGCACCTCCTACGAGCAGTACTTC. It yields the protein CASTSYEQYF.

The chain joins TRBV11-1 to TRBJ2-4; 7 bases fit TRBD1. Germline-derived CDR1 and CDR2 are SGHAT and FQDESV (reference sequence). V shed 5 bases, J shed 1 base, and the junction held 5 bases outside the gene matches. This CDR3 is 15 amino acids long. This CDR3 reads CASSSDREAKNIQYF. DNA for the CDR3: TGTGCCAGCAGCAGCGACAGGGAGGCCAAAAACATTCAGTACTTC.

In its sample, this clonotype was seen many times. The chain joins TRBV5-6 to TRBJ2-5; 9 nucleotides match TRBD1. The CDR3 consists of 14 residues. J gave up 2 bases and V 4 bases, and 3 bases lay outside the gene matches. The germline V gene encodes CDR1 SGHDT and CDR2 YYEEEE. CDR3 DNA sequence: TGTGCCAGCAGCCGCGGGACAGGGCAAGAGACCCAGTACTTC. This codes for CASSRGTGQETQYF.

The gene calls are TRBV20-1 and TRBJ2-7; 8 bases align to TRBD2. The ends lost 7 bases at V and 2 bases at J; junction bases unmatched: 10. CDR1 and CDR2 from the germline V gene are DFQATT and SNEGSKA (reference sequence). The CDR3 loop spans 14 amino acids. This CDR3 reads CSGKSGSGTYEQYF. In nucleotides, the CDR3 is TGCAGTGGAAAAAGCGGGAGCGGGACCTACGAGCAGTACTTC.

The V gene is TRBV7-9, the J gene TRBJ2-1; tentative D call: TRBD2 (5 bases). V lost 1 base and J lost 10, with 8 bases in between. CDR3 length: 12 amino acids. Germline CDR1 and CDR2: SEHNR and FQNEAQ (reference sequence). Here the CDR3 DNA reads TGTGCCAGCAGCTTAGGCGAGCGGGAGCAGTTCTTC. Translation: CASSLGEREQFF. Supplemented by reference TRBV7-9 and TRBJ2-1, the full variable domain reads DTGVSQNPRHKITKRGQNVTFRCDPISEHNRLYWYRQTLGQGPEFLTYFQNEAQLEKSRLLSDRFSAERPKGSFSTLEIQRTEQGDSAMYLCASSLGEREQFFGPGTRLTVL.

The chain carries TRBV20-1 and TRBJ2-5; D may correspond to TRBD1 or TRBD2 (7 bases each). The CDR3 sequence is 15 residues long. The V gene lost 0 bases and the J gene lost 6 bases, with 17 bases spanning the gap. Per germline, CDR1 DFQATT and CDR2 SNEGSKA (reference sequence). The chain's CDR3 is CSARDGGGGVKTQYF. CDR3 coding DNA: TGCAGTGCTAGAGATGGGGGAGGGGGCGTCAAGACCCAGTACTTC.

Concerning this clonotype: The conserved final phenylalanine or tryptophan is absent from the CDR3, which likely points to a read error. The DNA is left out, because the CDR3 cannot be placed on it with certainty; the CDR3 is given as TCRdb lists it. V gene TRBV19 combines with J gene TRBJ1-1. Germline loops: CDR1 LNHDA, CDR2 SQIVND (reference sequence). The CDR3 has 13 amino acids, counting both end residues. CDR3 sequence reads: CASSIGSNTEAFI.

The chain joins TRBV15 to TRBJ2-1, with D tentatively TRBD2 (6 bases). The germline V gene encodes CDR1 LNHNV and CDR2 YYDKDF (reference sequence). Trimming stripped 3 bases from V and 5 bases from J, with 20 bases between. CDR3 length: 17 residues. The CDR3: CATSSRDGLALNNEQFF. As DNA, the CDR3 is TGTGCCACCAGCAGCCGCGACGGGCTAGCGTTGAACAATGAGCAGTTCTTC.

This chain links TRBV12-5 with TRBJ2-1, with 12 bases that match TRBD2. CDR1 is LGHNT, CDR2 FRNRAP, per germline. The CDR3 loop spans 17 amino acids. J lost 5 bases, V lost 5 bases, and 10 bases had no gene match. The CDR3 DNA reads as TGTGCTAGTGGTCCCCCGACTAGCGGGAGAACTAACAATGAGCAGTTCTTC. Translated, it gives CASGPPTSGRTNNEQFF.

This sequence joins TRBV7-3 and TRBJ1-4; D may be TRBD1 (5 bases). The CDR3 covers 17 residues. Trimming took off 5 bases at V and 4 bases at J, with 20 bases between the two ends. CDR1 and CDR2 from the germline V gene are SGHTA and FQGTGA. This CDR3 reads CASSPSGTLPYNEKLFF. In nucleotides, the CDR3 is TGTGCCAGCAGCCCTTCCGGGACTCTGCCATATAATGAAAAACTGTTTTTT.

The chain has TRBV28 and TRBJ1-2, with a tentative D call TRBD1 (5 bases). The CDR3 has 17 residues. Germline V gene lookup returns CDR1 MDHEN and CDR2 SYDVKM. Between the trimmed V and J ends, which lost 3 bases and 3 bases, there was a span of 20 bases. In nucleotides, the CDR3 is TGTGCCAGCAGTTTCTTTTTGAGGGGCAGTCTACACTATGGCTACACCTTC. Translating gives CASSFFLRGSLHYGYTF.

About this clonotype itself: A read error may explain this, as a much larger clone is one base away. This chain uses TRBV4-1 with TRBJ1-2; D unclear. This CDR3 spans 14 amino acids. The germline V gene encodes CDR1 MGHRA and CDR2 YSYEKL. The CDR3 DNA sequence: TGCGCCGGCAGCCAAGATCGGGGAAACTATGGCTACACCTTC. It is translated as CAGSQDRGNYGYTF.

V is TRBV20-1 and J is TRBJ2-3; 8 bases line up with TRBD2. Germline assignment: CDR1 DFQATT and CDR2 SNEGSKA (reference sequence). CDR3 length: 13 amino acids. Trimming removed 3 bases from V and 4 bases from J; junction bases left unmatched: 3. CDR3 sequence (DNA): TGCAGTGCTAGCGGGAGGGAGGCAGATACGCAGTATTTT. Its translation: CSASGREADTQYF.

This clonotype was counted at least ten times. This sequence joins TRBV28 and TRBJ1-5, with D perhaps TRBD1 (6 bases). V dropped 6 bases and J dropped 5 bases, with 11 bases sitting between them. CDR3 length: 13 residues. Germline-derived CDR1 and CDR2 are MDHEN and SYDVKM. The CDR3 nucleotides read TGTGCCAGCAGAAAGAACAGGGATCAGCCCCAGCATTTT. Protein sequence: CASRKNRDQPQHF.

This clonotype was detected many times. The chain combines TRBV9 with TRBJ2-2, with 8 bases identical to TRBD1. Germline V lookup: CDR1 SGDLS, CDR2 YYNGEE. The CDR3 length is 16 residues. The V segment lost 2 bases and the J segment 3 bases; nucleotides outside the gene matches: 6. The CDR3 nucleotides read TGTGCCAGCAGCGTCGACAGGGGCGACCACACCGGGGAGCTGTTTTTT. Amino acids: CASSVDRGDHTGELFF.

J is TRBJ2-1 and V is TRBV10-3; D perhaps matches TRBD1 (5 bases). Looked up from germline, CDR1 is ENHRY and CDR2 is SYGVKD. Between the trimmed V and J ends, which lost 6 bases and 6 bases, there was a span of 27 bases. The length of the CDR3 is 18 residues. CDR3 nucleotides: TGTGCCATCAGCCCGAGTGCTAGGGGAAGTGGCCGCGGCAATGAGCAGTTCTTC. Protein product: CAISPSARGSGRGNEQFF.

The rearrangement joins TRBV20-1 to TRBJ1-4, with a tentative D call TRBD1 (5 bases). CDR1 DFQATT and CDR2 SNEGSKA come from the germline V gene (reference sequence). V shed 7 bases and J shed 11 bases, with 20 bases lying between them. This CDR3 spans 13 amino acids. CDR3 amino acids: CSVMTAAEGKLFF. CDR3 DNA: TGCAGTGTCATGACAGCCGCCGAAGGGAAACTGTTTTTT.

J is TRBJ2-7 and V is TRBV20-1, with D hard to call. The length of the CDR3 is 12 residues. Germline CDR1 and CDR2: DFQATT and SNEGSKA (reference sequence). V was shortened by 0 bases and J by 4 bases, with 7 bases between the two germline ends. The CDR3, as DNA: TGCAGTGCTAGAGACTGGGAATACGAGCAGTACTTC. It specifies CSARDWEYEQYF.